This T cell receptor (beta chain) was captured by sequencing in a study of PD-1 blockade in classical Hodgkin lymphoma. Study as a whole: Patients were dosed intravenously with nivolumab at 3 mg/kg every 2 weeks.

Study findings and constraints: Baseline TCR diversity was reportedly lower in newly diagnosed patients than in healthy donors. It was reported as lower still in relapsed/refractory patients.

Turning to this clone: Its antigen is unidentified.

V was shortened by 0 bases and J by 4 bases, with 9 bases between the two germline ends. CDR1 is SGHRS and CDR2 is YFSETQ in the germline V gene. This CDR3 spans 14 amino acids. TCRdb's table, derived via immunoSEQ multiplex PCR, lists solely in-frame clones and lacks some. Of about 39,000 clones in the sample, roughly 78% are singletons; the top ten hold 37%. This sample's time point: cycle 4 day 1 (C4D1), after about 6 weeks of nivolumab. In every patient, relapse followed autologous stem cell transplantation, while exposure to brentuximab vedotin differed. Here the sequenced sample was peripheral blood mononuclear cells (PBMCs), taken before the fourth cycle of nivolumab. The TCR comes from a human donor with classical Hodgkin lymphoma. The gene calls are TRBV5-1 and TRBJ2-3, with D unclear. The CDR3: CASSLEKVADTQYF. The CDR3 DNA follows: TGCGCCAGCAGCTTGGAAAAAGTGGCAGATACGCAGTATTTT.